The next 20 T cell receptor beta chains were all read from a single sample in a study of cytomegalovirus exposure and HLA in healthy donors. PCR employed 60 Vbeta and 13 Jbeta primers. Repertoires were generated with immunoSEQ multiplex PCR, while TCRdb's copy carries only in-frame clones and drops some. The table has some 200,000 clones, 65% to 80% seen once. The sample consisted of PBMCs. The origin of the receptors is a man aged 35 to 55 in good health and CMV-seronegative.

The chain is built from TRBV15 and TRBJ2-5; a possible D gene is TRBD2 (5 bases). This CDR3 contains 14 residues. Trimming removed 0 bases from V and 7 bases from J, with 12 bases in between. Germline loops: CDR1 LNHNV, CDR2 YYDKDF (reference sequence). CDR3 region: CATSRESSLATQYF. As DNA, the CDR3 is TGTGCCACCAGCAGAGAATCTAGCCTGGCGACCCAGTACTTC. Full variable domain (outside the CDR3, taken from reference TRBV15 and TRBJ2-5): DAMVIQNPRYQVTQFGKPVTLSCSQTLNHNVMYWYQQKSSQAPKLLFHYYDKDFNNEADTPDNFQSRRPNTSFCFLDIRSPGLGDTAMYLCATSRESSLATQYFGPGTRLLVL.

This clone was counted a single time. This rearrangement joins TRBV6-5 to TRBJ2-7, with D possibly TRBD1 on 6 matching bases. This CDR3 comprises 13 residues. Germline V gene sequence: CDR1 MNHEY, CDR2 SVGAGI. V shed 6 bases and J shed 1 base, with 10 bases lying between them. The CDR3 coding sequence is TGTGCCAGCAGCCCAGGACAGTCCTACGAGCAGTACTTC. Translated, it gives CASSPGQSYEQYF.

This chain connects TRBV6-1 to TRBJ1-5; 7 nucleotides line up with TRBD1. CDR3 size: 14 residues. Germline CDR1 and CDR2: MNHNS and SASEGT. Trimming at V came to 6 bases and at J to 4 bases, leaving 6 bases not matched to a gene. The CDR3, as DNA: TGTGCCAGCAGCACGACAGGGCCAAATCAGCCCCAGCATTTT. Translation: CASSTTGPNQPQHF.

This sequence joins TRBV29-1 and TRBJ2-1; no clear D. The CDR3 spans 13 residues. Germline assignment: CDR1 SQVTM and CDR2 ANQGSEA. Trimming shortened V by 4 bases and J by 8 bases, and 15 bases separated the two germline ends. The CDR3 protein is CSVGDPGAYEQFF. In DNA form, the CDR3 reads TGCAGCGTTGGTGATCCCGGAGCGTATGAGCAGTTCTTC.

The chain combines TRBV12-2 with TRBJ2-1; the table's D call, TRBD2, has no DNA check behind it. TRBV12-2 is noted as a pseudogene. The CDR3 covers 14 residues. The chain's CDR3 is CASRLGAREDEQFF. DNA for the CDR3: TGTGCAAGTCGCTTAGGGGCGCGGGAGGATGAGCAGTTCTTC.

V and J are TRBV7-9 and TRBJ2-7; 8 bases agree with TRBD1. The germline V gene encodes CDR1 SEHNR and CDR2 FQNEAQ (reference sequence). The V segment lost 5 bases and the J segment 0 bases; nucleotides outside the gene matches: 9. This CDR3 contains 16 residues. CDR3 region: CASSPRTGPGSYEQYF. The CDR3 DNA reads as TGTGCCAGCAGCCCACGGACAGGGCCAGGCTCCTACGAGCAGTACTTC.

CDR3 region: CASSGAGGPPSAFF. Written as DNA, the CDR3 is TGCGCCAGCAGCGGGGCGGGGGGGCCGCCCTCAGCTTTCTTT. The J gene is TRBJ1-1, the V gene TRBV4-1, with D tentatively TRBD1 (6 bases). From germline, CDR1 is MGHRA and CDR2 YSYEKL. Trimming took 5 bases from V and 10 from J, leaving 20 bases between them. The CDR3 totals 14 residues.

The rearrangement joins TRBV29-1 to TRBJ2-5; the match to TRBD2 covers 9 bases. Germline V gene lookup returns CDR1 SQVTM and CDR2 ANQGSEA. J lost 1 base, V lost 6 bases, and 12 bases had no gene match. CDR3 length equals 16 residues. CDR3 sequence: CSVKPRAAGGQETQYF. The CDR3 bases are TGCAGCGTCAAACCCCGGGCAGCGGGGGGCCAAGAGACCCAGTACTTC.

The V gene is TRBV4-2, the J gene TRBJ2-2; TRBD2 aligns across 13 bases. Germline CDR1 is LGHNA and CDR2 is YNFKEQ. Germline trimming cut 5 bases from V and 5 bases from J; bases unmatched to any gene: 5. The CDR3 extends over 16 amino acids. Here the CDR3 DNA reads TGTGCCAGCAGCATCCGGACTAGCGGGAGTACCGGGGAGCTGTTTTTT. It translates to CASSIRTSGSTGELFF.

The chain has TRBV18 and TRBJ1-5; no definite D call. Trimming stripped 6 bases from V and 5 bases from J, with 11 bases between. The length of the CDR3 is 13 residues. The germline CDR1 and CDR2 sequences are KGHSH and LQKENI. The CDR3 DNA reads as TGTGCCAGCTCCATTATGAGGGATCAGCCCCAGCATTTT. It codes for CASSIMRDQPQHF.

The chain recombines TRBV13 with TRBJ2-3; 8 bases fit TRBD1. The CDR3 sequence is 15 residues long. Trimming took 4 bases from V and 5 from J; bases not matched to a gene: 8. From germline, CDR1 is PRHDT and CDR2 FYEKMQ (reference sequence). In DNA, the CDR3 is TGTGCCAGCAGCTCCACGACAGGGGTAGGAGATACGCAGTATTTT. Its protein is CASSSTTGVGDTQYF.

The chain has TRBV20-1 and TRBJ1-1; D uncertain. The CDR3 consists of 11 residues. CDR1 and CDR2 (germline): DFQATT, SNEGSKA (reference sequence). The CDR3 coding sequence is TGCAGCGCAGGCTCACACACTGAAGCTTTCTTT. Translation: CSAGSHTEAFF.

The chain recombines TRBV6-7 with TRBJ2-5, with 9 bases aligning to TRBD1. TRBV6-7 qualifies as an ORF whose function is uncertain. CDR3 size: 15 residues. With V trimmed by 10 bases and J by 5 bases, 14 bases remained unmatched. CDR3: CATTKTYRGRETQYF. The CDR3 DNA sequence: TGTGCCACCACGAAAACATACAGGGGGCGGGAGACCCAGTACTTC.

The chain links TRBV7-2 to TRBJ2-2; TRBD2 might be the D (7 bases). CDR3 length: 16 residues. V was clipped by 4 bases and J by 6 bases, with 18 bases between them. Germline V gene lookup returns CDR1 SGHTA and CDR2 FQGNSA. Written as DNA, the CDR3 is TGTGCCAGCAGCTCACAGGGAGGGAGAAACGCCGGGGAGCTGTTTTTT. Its protein product is CASSSQGGRNAGELFF.

This sequence joins TRBV9 and TRBJ2-1; 16 bases match TRBD2. Germline-derived CDR1 and CDR2 are SGDLS and YYNGEE. CDR3 length equals 15 residues. The V gene end was trimmed by 4 bases and the J gene end by 7 bases; junction bases not matched to a gene: 2. CDR3: CASSLGLAGGNEQFF. DNA of the CDR3: TGTGCCAGCAGCCTGGGACTAGCGGGGGGGAATGAGCAGTTCTTC.

The chain joins TRBV30 to TRBJ1-4, with unresolved D. CDR3 length: 15 residues. V was cut by 4 bases and J by 0 bases, with 12 bases left in between. The germline CDR1 and CDR2 sequences are GTSNPN and SVGIG (reference sequence). The CDR3 sequence: CAWNIPTATNEKLFF. In DNA, the CDR3 is TGTGCCTGGAACATACCTACAGCAACTAATGAAAAACTGTTTTTT.

The rearrangement uses TRBV9 and TRBJ1-3, with 9 bases lining up with TRBD1. Germline V CDR1 and CDR2: SGDLS, YYNGEE. CDR3 length: 16 residues. V gave up 3 bases and J gave up 3 bases; unmatched junction bases: 7. The CDR3 loop is CASSALTGGGGNTIYF. The CDR3 DNA follows: TGTGCCAGCAGCGCCCTCACAGGGGGCGGTGGAAACACCATATATTTT.

This clone was counted a few times. The chain has TRBV7-2 and TRBJ2-3; 7 positions agree with TRBD1. This CDR3 region has 17 residues. The J segment lost 0 bases and the V segment lost 3 bases, leaving 9 bases of the junction unmatched. Germline V lookup: CDR1 SGHTA, CDR2 FQGNSA. CDR3 sequence (DNA): TGTGCCAGCAGCTTGTTGGGTGGGGACAGAAGCACAGATACGCAGTATTTT. It encodes CASSLLGGDRSTDTQYF.

V and J are TRBV25-1 and TRBJ1-4, with TRBD1 matching over 10 bases. The length of the CDR3 is 15 residues. The ends lost 5 bases at V and 6 bases at J; junction bases unmatched: 6. CDR1 MGHDK and CDR2 SYGVNS come from the germline V gene. The CDR3 region has the DNA TGTGCCAGCAGTTCTGCCGGGACAGGGGATGAAAAACTGTTTTTT. Translated, it gives CASSSAGTGDEKLFF.

Only one count was recorded for this clone. The chain carries TRBV4-1 and TRBJ2-2; TRBD1 is a possible D gene (5 bases). Germline-derived CDR1 and CDR2 are MGHRA and YSYEKL. The CDR3 is 16 amino acids. V lost 0 bases and J 3 bases, leaving 11 bases between the germline ends. CDR3 nucleotides: TGCGCCAGCAGCCAAGATTGGGCCAGGGACACCGGGGAGCTGTTTTTT. Protein sequence: CASSQDWARDTGELFF.